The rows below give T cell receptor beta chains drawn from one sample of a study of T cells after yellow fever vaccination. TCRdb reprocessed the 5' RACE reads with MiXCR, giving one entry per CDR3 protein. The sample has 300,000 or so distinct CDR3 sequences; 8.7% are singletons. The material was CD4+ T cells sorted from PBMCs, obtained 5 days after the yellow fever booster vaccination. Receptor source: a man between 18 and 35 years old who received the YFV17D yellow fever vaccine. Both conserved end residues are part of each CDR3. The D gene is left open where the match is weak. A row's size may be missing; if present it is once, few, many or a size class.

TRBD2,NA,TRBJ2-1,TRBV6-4,CASSVSGANNEQFF,TGTGCCAGCAGTGTAAGCGGGGCCAACAATGAGCAGTTCTTC
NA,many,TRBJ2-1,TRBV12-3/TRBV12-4,CASSLRGLYNEQFF,TGTGCCAGCAGTTTAAGGGGACTTTACAATGAGCAGTTCTTC
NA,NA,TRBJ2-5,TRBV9,CASSPGTAEGETQYF,TGTGCCAGCAGCCCGGGGACGGCGGAGGGAGAGACCCAGTACTTC
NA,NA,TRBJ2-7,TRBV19,CASQRTANNEQYF,TGTGCCAGCCAAAGGACAGCAAATAATGAGCAGTACTTC
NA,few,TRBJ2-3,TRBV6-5,CASSYMRSEDTQYF,TGTGCCAGCAGTTATATGAGGTCTGAAGATACGCAGTATTTT
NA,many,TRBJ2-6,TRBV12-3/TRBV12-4,CASTETSGANVLTF,TGTGCCAGCACCGAAACGTCTGGGGCCAACGTCCTGACTTTC
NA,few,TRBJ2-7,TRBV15,CATSRGGDSYEQYF,TGTGCCACCAGCAGAGGAGGGGATTCCTACGAGCAGTACTTC
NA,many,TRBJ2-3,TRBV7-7,CASSLRGTTDTQYF,TGTGCCAGCAGCTTAAGAGGGACCACAGATACGCAGTATTTT
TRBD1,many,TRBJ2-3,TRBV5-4,CASSLQGSTDTQYF,TGTGCCAGCAGCTTACAGGGGAGCACAGATACGCAGTATTTT
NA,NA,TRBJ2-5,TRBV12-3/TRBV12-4,CASSFRGHQETQYF,TGTGCCAGCAGTTTTAGGGGCCATCAAGAGACCCAGTACTTC
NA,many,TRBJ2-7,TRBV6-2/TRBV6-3,CASSPEGAGPYEQYF,TGTGCCAGCAGTCCGGAGGGGGCAGGCCCCTACGAGCAGTACTTC
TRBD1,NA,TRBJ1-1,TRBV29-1,CSSGRGPMNTEAFF,TGCAGCTCTGGAAGGGGGCCCATGAACACTGAAGCTTTCTTT
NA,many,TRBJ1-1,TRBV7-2,CASSGRQTYEAFF,TGTGCCAGCAGCGGACGACAGACATATGAAGCTTTCTTT
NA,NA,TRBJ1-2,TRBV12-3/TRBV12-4,CASSPSYVGGYTF,TGTGCCAGCAGCCCGAGTTACGTGGGAGGCTACACCTTC
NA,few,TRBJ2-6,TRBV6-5,CASSPYYSGANVLTF,TGTGCCAGCAGCCCTTACTACTCTGGGGCCAACGTCCTGACTTTC
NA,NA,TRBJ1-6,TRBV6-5,CASSYVAPVHF,TGTGCCAGCAGTTACGTAGCCCCGGTCCACTTT
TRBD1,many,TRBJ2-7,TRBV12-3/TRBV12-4,CASSSGQDYEQYF,TGTGCCAGCAGTTCGGGACAGGACTACGAGCAGTACTTC
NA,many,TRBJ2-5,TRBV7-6,CASSLNMETQYF,TGTGCCAGCAGCTTAAATATGGAGACCCAGTACTTC
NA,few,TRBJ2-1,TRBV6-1,CASSPREWGNEQFF,TGTGCCAGCAGTCCTCGAGAGTGGGGAAATGAGCAGTTCTTC
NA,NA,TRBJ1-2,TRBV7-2,CASSRGTEQGYTF,TGTGCCAGCAGCCGCGGGACGGAACAAGGCTACACCTTC
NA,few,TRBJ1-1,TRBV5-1,CASSLRGETNTEAFF,TGCGCCAGCAGCTTGAGGGGAGAAACGAACACTGAAGCTTTCTTT
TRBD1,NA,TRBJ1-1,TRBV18,CASSLRQGEMNTEAFF,TGTGCCAGCTCACTCAGACAGGGGGAGATGAACACTGAAGCTTTCTTT
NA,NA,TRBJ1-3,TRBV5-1,CASSLVPNSGNTIYF,TGCGCCAGCAGCTTGGTGCCGAACTCTGGAAACACCATATATTTT
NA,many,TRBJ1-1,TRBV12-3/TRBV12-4,CASTTAATHTEAFF,TGTGCCAGCACCACCGCCGCGACGCACACTGAAGCTTTCTTT
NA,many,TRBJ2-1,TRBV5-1,CASSLSTNNEQFF,TGCGCCAGCAGCTTGTCCACTAACAATGAGCAGTTCTTC
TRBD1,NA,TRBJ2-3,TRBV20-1,CSAAEGAGTDTQYF,TGCAGTGCCGCCGAGGGGGCTGGGACAGATACGCAGTATTTT
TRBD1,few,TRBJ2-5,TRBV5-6,CASSSDRGTHQETQYF,TGTGCCAGCAGCTCAGACAGGGGGACCCACCAAGAGACCCAGTACTTC
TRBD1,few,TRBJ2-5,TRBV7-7,CASSQTPGGEETQYF,TGTGCCAGCAGCCAGACCCCAGGGGGAGAGGAGACCCAGTACTTC
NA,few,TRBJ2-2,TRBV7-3,CASSSIFGELFF,TGTGCCAGCAGTTCCATTTTCGGGGAGCTGTTTTTT
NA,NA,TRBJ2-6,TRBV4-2,CASSQEGSSSGANVLTF,TGTGCCAGCAGCCAAGAGGGGTCAAGCTCTGGGGCCAACGTCCTGACTTTC
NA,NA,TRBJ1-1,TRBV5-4,CASQIQTGSNTEAFF,TGTGCCAGTCAGATACAAACAGGGTCGAACACTGAAGCTTTCTTT
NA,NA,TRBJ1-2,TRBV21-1,CASGPSGYTF,TGTGCCAGCGGCCCTTCGGGCTACACCTTC
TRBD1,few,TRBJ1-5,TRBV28,CASKDGGGLPLRYSNQPQHF,TGTGCCAGCAAAGACGGAGGGGGCCTCCCGCTAAGATATAGCAATCAGCCCCAGCATTTT
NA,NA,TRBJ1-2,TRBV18,CASSPEGQYGYTF,TGTGCCAGCTCACCAGAAGGCCAATATGGCTACACCTTC
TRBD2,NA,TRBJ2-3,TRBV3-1,CASSPSGGDTQYF,TGTGCCAGCAGCCCCTCGGGGGGAGATACGCAGTATTTT
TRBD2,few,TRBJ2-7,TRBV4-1,CASSQRDTTGLAGEYEQYF,TGCGCCAGCAGCCAAAGGGACACTACGGGACTAGCGGGGGAGTACGAGCAGTACTTC
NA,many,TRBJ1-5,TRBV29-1,CSVADFHQPQHF,TGCAGCGTTGCGGACTTCCATCAGCCCCAGCATTTT
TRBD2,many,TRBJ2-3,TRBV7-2,CASSLSGGADSTDTQYF,TGTGCCAGCAGCTTAAGCGGGGGGGCGGATAGCACAGATACGCAGTATTTT
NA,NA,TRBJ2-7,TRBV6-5,CASSYGLKGNYEQYF,TGTGCCAGCAGCTACGGGTTGAAAGGGAACTACGAGCAGTACTTC
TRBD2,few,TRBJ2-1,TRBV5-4,CASSMTSGLYNEQFF,TGTGCCAGCAGCATGACTAGCGGCCTCTACAATGAGCAGTTCTTC
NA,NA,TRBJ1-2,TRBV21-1,CASSKLLYTF,TGTGCCAGCAGCAAACTGCTCTACACCTTC
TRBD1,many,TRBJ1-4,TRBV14,CASSVGTGGEKLFF,TGTGCCAGCAGCGTAGGGACAGGGGGTGAAAAACTGTTTTTT
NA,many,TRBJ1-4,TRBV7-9,CASSLVAGKEKLFF,TGTGCCAGCAGCTTAGTGGCGGGGAAAGAAAAACTGTTTTTT
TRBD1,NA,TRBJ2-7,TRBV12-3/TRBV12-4,CASSGRDRSYYEQYF,TGTGCCAGCAGTGGCCGGGACAGGTCCTATTACGAGCAGTACTTC
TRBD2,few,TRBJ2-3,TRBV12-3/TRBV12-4,CASSRRLAGGSDTQYF,TGTGCCAGCAGTCGAAGACTAGCGGGGGGGTCAGATACGCAGTATTTT
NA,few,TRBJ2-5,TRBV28,CASSLMGETQYF,TGTGCCAGCAGTTTAATGGGGGAGACCCAGTACTTC
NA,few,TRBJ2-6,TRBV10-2,CASSEHPGSSGANVLTF,TGCGCCAGCAGTGAGCACCCTGGAAGCTCTGGGGCCAACGTCCTGACTTTC
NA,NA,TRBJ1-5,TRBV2,CASSLDRPPNQPQHF,TGTGCCAGTTCGCTCGACAGACCCCCCAATCAGCCCCAGCATTTT
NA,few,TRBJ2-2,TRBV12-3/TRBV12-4,CASSQGSLNTGELFF,TGTGCCAGCAGCCAGGGGTCCCTGAACACCGGGGAGCTGTTTTTT
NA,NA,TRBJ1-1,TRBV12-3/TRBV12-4,CASTRDGWNEAFF,TGTGCCAGCACTAGGGACGGATGGAATGAAGCTTTCTTT
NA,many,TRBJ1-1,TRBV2,CASSLEQGGTEAFF,TGTGCCAGCAGTTTGGAGCAGGGTGGCACTGAAGCTTTCTTT
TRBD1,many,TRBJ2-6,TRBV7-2,CASSLQGAGANVLTF,TGTGCCAGCAGCCTACAGGGGGCTGGGGCCAACGTCCTGACTTTC
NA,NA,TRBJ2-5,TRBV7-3,CASSLGRSQTQYF,TGTGCCAGCAGCTTAGGCAGATCTCAGACCCAGTACTTC
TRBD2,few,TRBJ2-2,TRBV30,CAWSEERGANTGELFF,TGTGCCTGGAGTGAGGAGCGGGGGGCAAACACCGGGGAGCTGTTTTTT
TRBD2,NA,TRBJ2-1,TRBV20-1,CSARPRLAGGMDEQFF,TGCAGTGCTAGACCCCGGCTGGCGGGGGGAATGGATGAGCAGTTCTTC
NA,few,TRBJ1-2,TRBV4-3,CASSQDNRDGYTF,TGCGCCAGCAGCCAAGATAATAGGGATGGCTACACCTTC
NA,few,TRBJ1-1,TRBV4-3,CASSQDRRPGGTEAFF,TGCGCCAGCAGCCAAGATCGGCGGCCCGGAGGCACTGAAGCTTTCTTT
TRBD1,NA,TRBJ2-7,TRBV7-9,CASSGTGDHEQYF,TGTGCCAGCAGCGGGACAGGGGACCACGAGCAGTACTTC
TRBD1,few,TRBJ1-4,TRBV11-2,CASSTGQRFRKLFF,TGTGCCAGCAGCACGGGACAGCGATTTAGAAAACTGTTTTTT